This TCR beta chain was captured in a study of blood T cells in healthy people across ages. Overall study results and limits: Reliance upon unsorted PBMCs precluded definitive naive versus antigen-experienced comparison.

Together with a sample-barcoded 5' primer, a J-beta primer mix was included in a second PCR lasting about 6 to 11 cycles. Every cDNA molecule carried a tag from a template-switch adaptor bearing 12 random nucleotides. One entry per CDR3 protein, called by TCRdb with MiXCR from the 5' RACE reads. Among roughly 1,800,000 distinct CDR3 sequences listed, 40% to 55% were seen once. On this clonotype: Its antigen remains unidentified.

CDR3 size: 15 residues. The ends were cut back, 0 bases at V and 3 bases at J, with 12 bases in the middle. Germline V gives CDR1 MGHRA, CDR2 YSYEKL. Per sample, no less than 5 micrograms of total RNA were extracted. V is TRBV4-1 and J is TRBJ2-7; perhaps D is TRBD1 or TRBD2 (6 bases each). This receptor was obtained from a woman in her thirties or forties in good health. What was sequenced was blood. Here the CDR3 reads CASSQDRGEYYEQYF. CDR3 sequence (DNA): TGCGCCAGCAGCCAAGATAGGGGGGAGTACTACGAGCAGTACTTC.